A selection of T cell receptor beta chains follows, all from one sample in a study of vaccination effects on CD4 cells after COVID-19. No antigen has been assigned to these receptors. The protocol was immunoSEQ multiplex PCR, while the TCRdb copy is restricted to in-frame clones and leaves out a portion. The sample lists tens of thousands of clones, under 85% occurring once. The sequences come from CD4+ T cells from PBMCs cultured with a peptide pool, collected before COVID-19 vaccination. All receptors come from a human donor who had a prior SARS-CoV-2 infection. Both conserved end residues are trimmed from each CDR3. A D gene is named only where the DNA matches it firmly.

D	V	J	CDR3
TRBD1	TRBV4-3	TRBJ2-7	ASSQDWDREQY
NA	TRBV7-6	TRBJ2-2	ASSLIGDTGELF
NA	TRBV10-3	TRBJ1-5	AISESNNRGFEGPQH
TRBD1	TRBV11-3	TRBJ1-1	ASSSGQGSVNTEAF
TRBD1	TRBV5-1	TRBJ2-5	ASSTLTGIQETQY
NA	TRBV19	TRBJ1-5	ASSNEEGNQPQH
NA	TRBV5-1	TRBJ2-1	ASSLGRANLGSEQF
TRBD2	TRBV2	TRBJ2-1	ASTILAGGHRLF
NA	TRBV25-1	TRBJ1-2	ASSDYGLYGYT
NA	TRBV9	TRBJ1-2	ASSVEVALGGYT
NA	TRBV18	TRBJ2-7	ASSPNLQGGEQY
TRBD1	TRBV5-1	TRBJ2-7	ASSLDPWTGETYEQY